The clone carrying this T cell receptor beta chain appeared a single time. Its specificity is not known. TCRdb's copy holds only in-frame clones and misses some; the assay was immunoSEQ multiplex PCR. The profile covers approximately 48,000 clones, with approximately 80% appearing a single time and 3% to 5% taken by the ten largest. This entry comes from a study of OX40 agonist ivuxolimab in advanced cancers. Overall study context: A history of anti-PD-1, anti-PD-L1 or anti-CTLA-4 therapy was acceptable, and approximately 40% had some. Study observations and caveats: In CD8+ T cells, expanded clones were on average more numerous than in CD4+.

This CDR3 has 14 amino acids. Trimming stripped 2 bases from V and 6 bases from J, with 13 bases between. The V gene's germline CDR1 is SGHDN and CDR2 FVKESK. The material was CD4+ or CD8+ T cells sorted from blood, obtained in a trial of the OX40 agonist ivuxolimab. The chain is built from TRBV14 and TRBJ1-2; perhaps TRBD1 as D (6 bases). The sequence was collected from an adult with an advanced solid tumor such as melanoma, head and neck, liver or kidney cancer. The CDR3 coding sequence is TGTGCCAGCAGCCAAAACAGGGTCCCCCATGGCTACACCTTC. It translates to CASSQNRVPHGYTF.